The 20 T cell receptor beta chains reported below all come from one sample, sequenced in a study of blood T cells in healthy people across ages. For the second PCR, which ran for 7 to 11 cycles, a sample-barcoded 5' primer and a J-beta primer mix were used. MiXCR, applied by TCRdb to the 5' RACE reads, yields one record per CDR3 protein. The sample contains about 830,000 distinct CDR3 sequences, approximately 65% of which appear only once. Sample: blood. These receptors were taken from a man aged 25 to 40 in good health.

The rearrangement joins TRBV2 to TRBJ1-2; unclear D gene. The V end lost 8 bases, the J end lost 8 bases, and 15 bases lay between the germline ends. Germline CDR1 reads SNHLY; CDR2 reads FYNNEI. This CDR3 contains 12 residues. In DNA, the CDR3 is TGTGCCAGCTTTACGGGCGCCCGGGGCTACACCTTC. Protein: CASFTGARGYTF.

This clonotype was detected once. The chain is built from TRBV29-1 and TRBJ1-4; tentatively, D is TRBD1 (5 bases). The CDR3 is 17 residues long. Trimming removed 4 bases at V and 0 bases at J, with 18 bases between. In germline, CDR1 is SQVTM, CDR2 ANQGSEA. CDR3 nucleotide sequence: TGCAGCGTTGTCGGAGCGGGGGTTGGTTCAACTAATGAAAAACTGTTTTTT. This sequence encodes CSVVGAGVGSTNEKLFF.

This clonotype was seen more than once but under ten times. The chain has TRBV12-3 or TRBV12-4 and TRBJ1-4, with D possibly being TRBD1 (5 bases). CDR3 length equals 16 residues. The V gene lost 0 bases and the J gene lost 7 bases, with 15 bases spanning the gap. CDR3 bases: TGTGCCAGCAGTTTAGCCATTGCCGGGACTGGTGAAAAACTGTTTTTT. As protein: CASSLAIAGTGEKLFF.

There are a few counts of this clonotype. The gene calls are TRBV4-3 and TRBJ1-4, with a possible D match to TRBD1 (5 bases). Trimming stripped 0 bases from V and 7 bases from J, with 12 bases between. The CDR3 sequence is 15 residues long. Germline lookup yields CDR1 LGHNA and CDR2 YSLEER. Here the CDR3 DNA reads TGCGCCAGCAGCCAAGAGTATAGGGGCAGTGAAAAACTGTTTTTT. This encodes CASSQEYRGSEKLFF.

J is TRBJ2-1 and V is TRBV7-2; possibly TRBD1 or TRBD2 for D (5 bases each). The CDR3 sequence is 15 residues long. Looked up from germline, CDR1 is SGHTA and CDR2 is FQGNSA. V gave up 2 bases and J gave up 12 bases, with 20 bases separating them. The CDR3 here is CASSLNSRDPRGQFF. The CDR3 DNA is TGTGCCAGCAGCTTAAACTCCCGGGACCCTCGAGGGCAGTTCTTC.

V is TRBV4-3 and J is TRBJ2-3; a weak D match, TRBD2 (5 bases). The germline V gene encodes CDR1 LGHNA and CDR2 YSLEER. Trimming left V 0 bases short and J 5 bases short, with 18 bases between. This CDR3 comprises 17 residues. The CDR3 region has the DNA TGCGCCAGCAGCCAAGATCTGGGCGGACTCCCGGGAGATACGCAGTATTTT. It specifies CASSQDLGGLPGDTQYF.

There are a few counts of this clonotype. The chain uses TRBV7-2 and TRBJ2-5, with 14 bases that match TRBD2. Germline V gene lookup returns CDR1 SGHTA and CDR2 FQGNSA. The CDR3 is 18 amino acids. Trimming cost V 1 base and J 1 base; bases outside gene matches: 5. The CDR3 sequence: CASSLGPGLAGAQETQYF. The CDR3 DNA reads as TGTGCCAGCAGCTTAGGCCCGGGACTAGCGGGGGCCCAAGAGACCCAGTACTTC.

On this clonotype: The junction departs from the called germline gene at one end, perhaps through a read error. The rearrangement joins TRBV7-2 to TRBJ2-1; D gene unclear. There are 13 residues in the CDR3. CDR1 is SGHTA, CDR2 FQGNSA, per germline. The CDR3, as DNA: TGTGCCAGCTGCTTCTATGGAGACAATGAGCAGTTCTTC. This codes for CASCFYGDNEQFF.

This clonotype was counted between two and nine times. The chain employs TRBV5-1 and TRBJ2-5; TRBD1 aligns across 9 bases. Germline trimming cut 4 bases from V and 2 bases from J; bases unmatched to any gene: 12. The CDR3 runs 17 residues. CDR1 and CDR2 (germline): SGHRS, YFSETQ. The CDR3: CASSPSGQGTIQETQYF. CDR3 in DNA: TGCGCCAGCAGCCCCTCGGGACAGGGTACTATACAAGAGACCCAGTACTTC.

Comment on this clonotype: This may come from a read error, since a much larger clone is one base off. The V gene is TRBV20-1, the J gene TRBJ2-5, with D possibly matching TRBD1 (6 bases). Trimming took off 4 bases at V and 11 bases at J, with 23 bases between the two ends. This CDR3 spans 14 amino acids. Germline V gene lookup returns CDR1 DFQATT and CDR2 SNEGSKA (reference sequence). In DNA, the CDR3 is TGCAGTGCTACTCGCAGGGGCCTCCCGAATGAGCAGTACTTC. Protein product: CSATRRGLPNEQYF.

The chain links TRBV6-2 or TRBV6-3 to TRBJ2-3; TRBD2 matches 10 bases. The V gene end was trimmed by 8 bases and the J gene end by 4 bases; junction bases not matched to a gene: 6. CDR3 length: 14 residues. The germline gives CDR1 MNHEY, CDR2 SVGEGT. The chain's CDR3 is CASLSGGASDTQYF. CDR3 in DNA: TGTGCCAGCCTGAGCGGGGGGGCATCAGATACGCAGTATTTT.

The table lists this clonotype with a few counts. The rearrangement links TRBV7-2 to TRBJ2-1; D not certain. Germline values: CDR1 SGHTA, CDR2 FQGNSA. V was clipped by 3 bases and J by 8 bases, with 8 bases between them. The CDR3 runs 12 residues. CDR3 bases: TGTGCCAGCAGCTTTTATAATGATGAGCAGTTCTTC. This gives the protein CASSFYNDEQFF.

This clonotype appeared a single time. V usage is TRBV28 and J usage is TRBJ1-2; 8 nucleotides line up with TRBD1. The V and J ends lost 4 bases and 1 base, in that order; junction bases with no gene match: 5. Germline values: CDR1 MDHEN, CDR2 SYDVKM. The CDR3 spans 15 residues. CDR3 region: CASSSGQEYNYGYTF. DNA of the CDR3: TGTGCCAGCAGTTCGGGACAGGAGTATAACTATGGCTACACCTTC.

The CDR3 region has the DNA TGTGCCAGGGGCCCGACAGCTTCCAATGAGCAGTTCTTC. Translating gives CARGPTASNEQFF. The V and J genes are TRBV2 and TRBJ2-1, with D maybe TRBD1 (5 bases). Germline V gene lookup returns CDR1 SNHLY and CDR2 FYNNEI. The CDR3 contains 13 residues. V lost 9 bases and J lost 6, with 15 bases in between.

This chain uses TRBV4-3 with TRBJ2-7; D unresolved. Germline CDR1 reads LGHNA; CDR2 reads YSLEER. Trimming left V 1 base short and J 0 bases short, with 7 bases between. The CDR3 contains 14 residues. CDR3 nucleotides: TGCGCCAGCAGCCAAGGGTGGAACTCCTACGAGCAGTACTTC. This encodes CASSQGWNSYEQYF.

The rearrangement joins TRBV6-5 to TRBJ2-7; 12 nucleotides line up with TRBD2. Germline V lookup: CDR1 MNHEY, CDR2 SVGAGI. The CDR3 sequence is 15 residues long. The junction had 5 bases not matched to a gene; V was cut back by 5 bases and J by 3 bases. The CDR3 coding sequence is TGTGCCAGCAGTAGACGGACTAGCGGGGACTACGAGCAGTACTTC. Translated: CASSRRTSGDYEQYF.

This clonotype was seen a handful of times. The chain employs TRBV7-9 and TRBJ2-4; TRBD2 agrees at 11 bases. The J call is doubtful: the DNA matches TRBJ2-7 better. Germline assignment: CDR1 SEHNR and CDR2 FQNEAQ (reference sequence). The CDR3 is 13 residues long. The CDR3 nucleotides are TGTGCCAGACTAGCGGGGGACAGATACGAGCAGTACTTC. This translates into CARLAGDRYEQYF.

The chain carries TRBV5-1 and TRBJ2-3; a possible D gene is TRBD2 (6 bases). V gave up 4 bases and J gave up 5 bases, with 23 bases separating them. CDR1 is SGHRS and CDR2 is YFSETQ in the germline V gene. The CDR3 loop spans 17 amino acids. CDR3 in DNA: TGCGCCAGCAGCGCCCGGGACTCAGGATCTCGGGGAGATACGCAGTATTTT. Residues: CASSARDSGSRGDTQYF.

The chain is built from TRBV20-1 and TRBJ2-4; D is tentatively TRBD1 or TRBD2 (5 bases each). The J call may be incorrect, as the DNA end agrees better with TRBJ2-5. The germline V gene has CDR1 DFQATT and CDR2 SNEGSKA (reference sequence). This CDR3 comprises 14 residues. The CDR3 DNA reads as TGCAGTGCGCATGAGATCCTAGGGGAGGAGACCCAGTACTTC. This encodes CSAHEILGEETQYF.

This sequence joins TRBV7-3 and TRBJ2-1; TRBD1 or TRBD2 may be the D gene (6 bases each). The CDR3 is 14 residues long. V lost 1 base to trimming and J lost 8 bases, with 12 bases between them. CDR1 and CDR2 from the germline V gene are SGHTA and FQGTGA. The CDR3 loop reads CASSLRGALDEQFF. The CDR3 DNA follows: TGTGCCAGCAGCTTAAGGGGGGCATTGGATGAGCAGTTCTTC.